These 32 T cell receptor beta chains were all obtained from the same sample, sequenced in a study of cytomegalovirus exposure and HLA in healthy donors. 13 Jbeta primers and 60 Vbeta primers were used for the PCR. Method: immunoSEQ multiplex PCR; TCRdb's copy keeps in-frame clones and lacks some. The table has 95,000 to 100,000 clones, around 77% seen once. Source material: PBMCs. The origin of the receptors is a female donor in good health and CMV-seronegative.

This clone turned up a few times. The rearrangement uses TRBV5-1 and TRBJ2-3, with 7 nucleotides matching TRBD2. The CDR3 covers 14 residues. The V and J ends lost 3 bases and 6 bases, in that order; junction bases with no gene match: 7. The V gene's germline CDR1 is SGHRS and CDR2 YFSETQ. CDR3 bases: TGCGCCAGCAGCTGGACTAGTTCGGGGGATACGCAGTATTTT. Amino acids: CASSWTSSGDTQYF. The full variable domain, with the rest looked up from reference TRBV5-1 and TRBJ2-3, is KAGVTQTPRYLIKTRGQQVTLSCSPISGHRSVSWYQQTPGQGLQFLFEYFSETQRNKGNFPGRFSGRQFSNSRSEMNVSTLELGDSALYLCASSWTSSGDTQYFGPGTRLTVL.

CDR3 sequence reads: CASSRRTSGKISGANVLTF. CDR3 nucleotides: TGCGCCAGCAGCCGACGGACTAGCGGCAAAATCTCTGGGGCCAACGTCCTGACTTTC. V usage is TRBV4-1 and J usage is TRBJ2-6, with TRBD2 matching over 10 bases. CDR1 MGHRA and CDR2 YSYEKL come from the germline V gene. V dropped 4 bases and J dropped 0; count of bases not matched to a gene: 9. There are 19 residues in the CDR3.

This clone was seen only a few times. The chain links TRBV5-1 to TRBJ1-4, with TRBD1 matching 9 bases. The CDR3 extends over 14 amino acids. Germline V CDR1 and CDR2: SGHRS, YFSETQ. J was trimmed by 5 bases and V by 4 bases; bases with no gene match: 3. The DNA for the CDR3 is TGCGCCAGCAGCCACGGGACAGGGAATGAAAAACTGTTTTTT. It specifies CASSHGTGNEKLFF.

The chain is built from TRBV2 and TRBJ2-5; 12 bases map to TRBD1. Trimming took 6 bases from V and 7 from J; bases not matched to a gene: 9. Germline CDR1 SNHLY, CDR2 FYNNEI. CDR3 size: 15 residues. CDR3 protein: CASSVGDRGRGTQYF. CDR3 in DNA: TGTGCCAGCAGCGTAGGGGACAGGGGGCGCGGGACCCAGTACTTC.

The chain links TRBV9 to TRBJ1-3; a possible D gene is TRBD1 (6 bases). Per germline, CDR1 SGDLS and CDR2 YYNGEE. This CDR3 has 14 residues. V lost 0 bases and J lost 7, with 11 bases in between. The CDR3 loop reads CASSVAGAENTIYF. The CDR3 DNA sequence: TGTGCCAGCAGCGTAGCAGGGGCCGAGAACACCATATATTTT. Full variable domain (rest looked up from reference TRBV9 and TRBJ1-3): DSGVTQTPKHLITATGQRVTLRCSPRSGDLSVYWYQQSLDQGLQFLIQYYNGEERAKGNILERFSAQQFPDLHSELNLSSLELGDSALYFCASSVAGAENTIYFGEGSWLTVV.

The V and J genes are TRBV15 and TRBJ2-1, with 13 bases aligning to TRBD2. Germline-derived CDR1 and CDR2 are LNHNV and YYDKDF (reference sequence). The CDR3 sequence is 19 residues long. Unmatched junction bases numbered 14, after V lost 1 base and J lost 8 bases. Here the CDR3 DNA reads TGTGCCACCAGCAGAGTGGATTTCGGACTAGCGGGAGTCGGAGATGAGCAGTTCTTC. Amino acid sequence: CATSRVDFGLAGVGDEQFF.

This CDR3 is CASSSRWGGTGGPETQYF. As DNA, the CDR3 is TGTGCCAGCAGCTCTAGGTGGGGGGGGACAGGGGGCCCAGAGACCCAGTACTTC. This chain joins TRBV7-2 and TRBJ2-5; TRBD1 aligns across 12 bases. The V segment lost 4 bases and the J segment 4 bases; nucleotides outside the gene matches: 13. The V gene's germline CDR1 is SGHTA and CDR2 FQGNSA. The CDR3 runs 18 residues. The variable domain in full, with the rest retrieved from reference TRBV7-2 and TRBJ2-5, is GAGVSQSPSNKVTEKGKDVELRCDPISGHTALYWYRQSLGQGLEFLIYFQGNSAPDKSGLPSDRFSAERTGGSVSTLTIQRTQQEDSAVYLCASSSRWGGTGGPETQYFGPGTRLLVL.

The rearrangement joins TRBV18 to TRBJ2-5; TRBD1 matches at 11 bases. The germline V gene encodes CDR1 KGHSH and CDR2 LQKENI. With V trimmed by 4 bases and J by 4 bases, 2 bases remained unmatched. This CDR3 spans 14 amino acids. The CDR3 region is CASSRGQGGETQYF. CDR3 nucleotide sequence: TGTGCCAGCTCACGGGGACAGGGGGGAGAGACCCAGTACTTC.

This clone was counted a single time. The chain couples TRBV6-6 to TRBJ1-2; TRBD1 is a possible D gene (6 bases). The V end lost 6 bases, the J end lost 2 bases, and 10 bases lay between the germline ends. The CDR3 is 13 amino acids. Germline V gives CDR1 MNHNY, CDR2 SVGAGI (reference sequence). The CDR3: CASSGQKNYGYTF. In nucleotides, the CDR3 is TGTGCCAGCAGCGGACAGAAAAACTATGGCTACACCTTC.

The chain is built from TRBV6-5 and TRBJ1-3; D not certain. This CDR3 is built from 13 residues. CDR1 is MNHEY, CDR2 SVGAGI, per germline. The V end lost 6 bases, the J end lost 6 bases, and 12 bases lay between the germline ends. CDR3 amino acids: CASREGAENTIYF. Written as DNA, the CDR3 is TGTGCCAGCAGAGAGGGCGCGGAAAACACCATATATTTT.

The CDR3 is CASSANRGPSYTEAFF. In DNA, the CDR3 is TGTGCCAGCAGCGCCAACAGGGGGCCTTCTTACACTGAAGCTTTCTTT. The chain uses TRBV7-9 and TRBJ1-1; 9 positions agree with TRBD1. Germline V gene lookup returns CDR1 SEHNR and CDR2 FQNEAQ (reference sequence). CDR3 length: 16 amino acids. V trimming: 5 bases; J trimming: 3 bases; junction bases outside the gene matches: 10.

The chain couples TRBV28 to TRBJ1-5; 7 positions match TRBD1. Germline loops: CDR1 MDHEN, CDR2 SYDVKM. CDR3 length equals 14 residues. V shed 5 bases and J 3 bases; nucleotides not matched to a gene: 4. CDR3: CASSTGQFNQPQHF. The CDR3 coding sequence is TGTGCCAGCAGTACGGGACAGTTCAATCAGCCCCAGCATTTT.

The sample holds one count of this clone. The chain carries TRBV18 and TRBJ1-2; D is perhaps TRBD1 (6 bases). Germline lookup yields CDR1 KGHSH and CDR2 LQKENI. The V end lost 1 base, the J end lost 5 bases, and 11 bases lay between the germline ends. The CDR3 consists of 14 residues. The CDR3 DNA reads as TGTGCCAGCTCACCACTGTCAGGGGAGTATGGCTACACCTTC. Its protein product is CASSPLSGEYGYTF.

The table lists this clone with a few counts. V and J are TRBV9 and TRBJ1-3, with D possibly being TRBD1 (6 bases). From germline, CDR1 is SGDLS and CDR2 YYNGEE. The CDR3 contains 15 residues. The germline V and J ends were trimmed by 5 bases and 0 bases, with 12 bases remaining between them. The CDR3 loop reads CASSSGQFSGNTIYF. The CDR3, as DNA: TGTGCCAGCAGTTCCGGACAGTTCTCTGGAAACACCATATATTTT. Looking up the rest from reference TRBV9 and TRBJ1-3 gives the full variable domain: DSGVTQTPKHLITATGQRVTLRCSPRSGDLSVYWYQQSLDQGLQFLIQYYNGEERAKGNILERFSAQQFPDLHSELNLSSLELGDSALYFCASSSGQFSGNTIYFGEGSWLTVV.

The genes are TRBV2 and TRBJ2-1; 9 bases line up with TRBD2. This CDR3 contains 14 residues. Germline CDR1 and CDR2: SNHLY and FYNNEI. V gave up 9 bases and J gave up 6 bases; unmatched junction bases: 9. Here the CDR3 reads CASTGVAGVNEQFF. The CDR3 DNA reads TGTGCCAGTACCGGGGTAGCGGGAGTCAATGAGCAGTTCTTC.

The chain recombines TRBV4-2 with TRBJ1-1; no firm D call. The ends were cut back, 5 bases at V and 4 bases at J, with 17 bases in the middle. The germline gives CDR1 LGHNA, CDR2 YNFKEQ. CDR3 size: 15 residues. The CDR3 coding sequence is TGTGCCAGCAGCTTGGCCCTTCCGGGAGGCACTGAAGCTTTCTTT. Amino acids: CASSLALPGGTEAFF.

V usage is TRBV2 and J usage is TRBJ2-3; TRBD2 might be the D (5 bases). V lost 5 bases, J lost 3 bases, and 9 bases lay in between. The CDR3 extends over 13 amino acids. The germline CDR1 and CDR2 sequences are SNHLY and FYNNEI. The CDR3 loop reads CASSLLGTDTQYF. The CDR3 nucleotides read TGTGCCAGCAGTCTACTAGGGACAGATACGCAGTATTTT.

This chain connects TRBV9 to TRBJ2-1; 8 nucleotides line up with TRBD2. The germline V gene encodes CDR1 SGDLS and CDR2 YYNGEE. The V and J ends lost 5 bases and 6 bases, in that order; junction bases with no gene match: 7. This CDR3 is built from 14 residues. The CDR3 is CASSTGTRPNEQFF. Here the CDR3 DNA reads TGTGCCAGCAGTACCGGGACTAGACCCAATGAGCAGTTCTTC.

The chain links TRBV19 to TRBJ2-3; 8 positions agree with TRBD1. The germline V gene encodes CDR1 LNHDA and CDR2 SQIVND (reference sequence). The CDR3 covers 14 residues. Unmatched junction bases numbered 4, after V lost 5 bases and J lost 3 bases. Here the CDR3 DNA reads TGTGCCAGTAGTGTGGACAGGGCGACAGATACGCAGTATTTT. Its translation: CASSVDRATDTQYF.

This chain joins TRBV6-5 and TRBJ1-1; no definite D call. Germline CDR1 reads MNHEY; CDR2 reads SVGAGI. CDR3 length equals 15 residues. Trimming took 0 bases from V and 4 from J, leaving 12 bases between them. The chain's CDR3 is CASSYSVQVSTEAFF. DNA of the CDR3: TGTGCCAGCAGTTACTCGGTGCAGGTAAGCACTGAAGCTTTCTTT.

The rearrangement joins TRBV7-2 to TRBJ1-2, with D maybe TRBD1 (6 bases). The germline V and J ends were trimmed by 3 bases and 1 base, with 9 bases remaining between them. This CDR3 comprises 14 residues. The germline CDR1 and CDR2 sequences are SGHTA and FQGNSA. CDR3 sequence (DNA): TGTGCCAGCAGCTTCGGACAGATTAACTATGGCTACACCTTC. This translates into CASSFGQINYGYTF.

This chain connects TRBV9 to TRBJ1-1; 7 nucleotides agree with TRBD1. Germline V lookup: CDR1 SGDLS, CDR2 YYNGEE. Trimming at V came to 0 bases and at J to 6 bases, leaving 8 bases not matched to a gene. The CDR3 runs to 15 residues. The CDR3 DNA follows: TGTGCCAGCAGCGTAGCAGGGGGAATTTCTTCTGAAGCTTTCTTT. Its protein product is CASSVAGGISSEAFF. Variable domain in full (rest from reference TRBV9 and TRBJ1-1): DSGVTQTPKHLITATGQRVTLRCSPRSGDLSVYWYQQSLDQGLQFLIQYYNGEERAKGNILERFSAQQFPDLHSELNLSSLELGDSALYFCASSVAGGISSEAFFGQGTRLTVV.

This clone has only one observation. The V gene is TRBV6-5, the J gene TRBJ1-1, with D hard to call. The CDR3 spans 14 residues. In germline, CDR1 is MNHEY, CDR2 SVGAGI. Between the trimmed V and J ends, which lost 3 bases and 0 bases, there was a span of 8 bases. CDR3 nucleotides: TGTGCCAGCAGTTATACAGTGATGAACACTGAAGCTTTCTTT. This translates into CASSYTVMNTEAFF.

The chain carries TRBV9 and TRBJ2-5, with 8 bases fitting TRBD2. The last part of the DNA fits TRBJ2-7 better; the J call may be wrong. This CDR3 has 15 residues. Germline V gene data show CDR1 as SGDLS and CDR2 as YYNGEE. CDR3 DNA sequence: TGTGCCAGCAGCGTTTCCAGCGGGGGCTCCTACGAGCAGTACTTC. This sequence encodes CASSVSSGGSYEQYF.

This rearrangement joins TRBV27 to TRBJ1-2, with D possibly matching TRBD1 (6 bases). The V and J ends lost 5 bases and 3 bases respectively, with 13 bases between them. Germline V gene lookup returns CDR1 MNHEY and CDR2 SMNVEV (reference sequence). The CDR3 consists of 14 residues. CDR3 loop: CASSSPGAHYGYTF. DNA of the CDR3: TGTGCCAGCAGTAGCCCAGGGGCTCACTATGGCTACACCTTC.

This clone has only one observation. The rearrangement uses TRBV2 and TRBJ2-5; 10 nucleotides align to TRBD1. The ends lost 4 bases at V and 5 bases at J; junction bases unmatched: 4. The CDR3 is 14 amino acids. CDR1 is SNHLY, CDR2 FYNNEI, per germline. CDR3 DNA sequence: TGTGCCAGCAGTGGACAGGGGGCTTGGGAGACCCAGTACTTC. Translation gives CASSGQGAWETQYF.

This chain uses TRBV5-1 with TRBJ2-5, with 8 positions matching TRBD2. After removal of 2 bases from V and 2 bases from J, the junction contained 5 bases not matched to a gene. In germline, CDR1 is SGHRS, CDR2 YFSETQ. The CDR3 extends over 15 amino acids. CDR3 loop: CASSFLAGTQETQYF. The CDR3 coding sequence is TGCGCCAGCAGCTTCCTAGCGGGCACACAAGAGACCCAGTACTTC.

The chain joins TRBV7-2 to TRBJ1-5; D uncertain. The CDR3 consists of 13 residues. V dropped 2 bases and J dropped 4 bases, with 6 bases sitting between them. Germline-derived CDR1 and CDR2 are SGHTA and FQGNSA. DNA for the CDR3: TGTGCCAGCAGCTTAAGTAGTAATCAGCCCCAGCATTTT. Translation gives CASSLSSNQPQHF.

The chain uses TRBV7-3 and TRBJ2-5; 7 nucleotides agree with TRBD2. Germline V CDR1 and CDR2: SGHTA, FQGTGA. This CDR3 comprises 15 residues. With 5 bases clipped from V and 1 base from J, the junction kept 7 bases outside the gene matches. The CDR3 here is CASSPLAGVQETQYF. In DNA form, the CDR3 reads TGTGCCAGCAGCCCCCTGGCGGGGGTCCAAGAGACCCAGTACTTC.

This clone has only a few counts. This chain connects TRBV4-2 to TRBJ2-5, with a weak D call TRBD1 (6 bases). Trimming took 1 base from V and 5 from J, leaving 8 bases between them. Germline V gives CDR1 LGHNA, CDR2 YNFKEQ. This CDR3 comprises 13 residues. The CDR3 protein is CASSQVQGETQYF. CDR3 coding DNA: TGTGCCAGCAGCCAAGTCCAGGGGGAGACCCAGTACTTC.

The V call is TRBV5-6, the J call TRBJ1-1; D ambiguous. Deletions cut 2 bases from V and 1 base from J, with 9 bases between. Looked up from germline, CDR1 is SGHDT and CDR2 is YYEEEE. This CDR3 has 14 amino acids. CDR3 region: CASSFFGSNTEAFF. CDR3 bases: TGTGCCAGCAGCTTCTTTGGCTCGAACACTGAAGCTTTCTTT.

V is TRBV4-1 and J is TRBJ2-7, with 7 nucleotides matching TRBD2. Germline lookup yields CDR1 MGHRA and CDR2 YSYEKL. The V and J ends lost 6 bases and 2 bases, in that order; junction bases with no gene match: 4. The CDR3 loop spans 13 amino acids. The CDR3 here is CASSRGGTYEQYF. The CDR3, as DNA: TGCGCCAGCAGTCGCGGGGGAACCTACGAGCAGTACTTC.